A selection of T cell receptor beta chains follows, all from one sample in a study of blood T cell repertoires in COVID-19. Some clones are missing from TCRdb's copy, which holds only in-frame ones; the method was immunoSEQ multiplex PCR. The top ten hold roughly 5% of the sample, which has a few hundred thousand clones, around 84% seen once. The sample was peripheral blood. Receptor source: a woman aged 55-70 years with COVID-19, enrolled during active disease. The CDR3 runs from the conserved cysteine through the conserved F or W. A D gene is named only where the DNA matches it firmly. For some rows the clone size is stated as once, few or many, or as a class when expanded; others skip it.

TRBJ1-5,.,TRBV30,.,CAWRAMGGSNQPQHF,TGTGCCTGGAGGGCCATGGGGGGGTCCAATCAGCCCCAGCATTTT
TRBJ2-6,.,TRBV19,TRBD1,CASSGRRQGVAGANVLTF,TGTGCCAGTAGTGGAAGACGGCAGGGGGTAGCTGGGGCCAACGTCCTGACTTTC
TRBJ1-6,once,TRBV23-1,.,CASSQSFDGDVDSPLHF,TGCGCCAGCAGTCAATCCTTTGACGGGGATGTTGATTCACCCCTCCACTTT
TRBJ2-1,.,TRBV13,TRBD2,CASSSGVLTSGRIVATSYNEQFF,TGTGCCAGCAGCTCGGGGGTCCTGACTAGCGGGAGAATTGTAGCTACCTCCTACAATGAGCAGTTCTTC
TRBJ1-4,.,TRBV9,TRBD1,CASSVSDREWEKLFF,TGTGCCAGCAGCGTTAGTGACAGGGAGTGGGAAAAACTGTTTTTT
TRBJ1-2,.,TRBV5-1,.,CASSLDGTTSYGYTF,TGCGCCAGCAGCTTGGATGGGACAACATCCTATGGCTACACCTTC
TRBJ2-3,.,TRBV6-1,.,CASSELYRGTDTQYF,TGTGCCAGCAGTGAATTGTACAGGGGCACAGATACGCAGTATTTT
TRBJ2-1,.,TRBV11-3,TRBD2,CASRTPGLAYNEQFF,TGTGCCAGCAGGACCCCGGGACTAGCGTACAATGAGCAGTTCTTC
TRBJ2-5,.,TRBV4-2,TRBD2,CASSQDLAGQETQYF,TGTGCCAGCAGCCAAGATTTAGCGGGACAAGAGACCCAGTACTTC
TRBJ2-4,.,TRBV12-3/TRBV12-4,.,CASSLAGQIQYF,TGTGCCAGCAGTCTCGCCGGACAAATTCAGTACTTC
TRBJ2-5,.,TRBV2,TRBD1,CASSEWGVGTGGRKETQYF,TGTGCCAGCAGTGAATGGGGAGTAGGGACAGGGGGCCGGAAAGAGACCCAGTACTTC
TRBJ1-3,.,TRBV19,.,CASRSRGSGNTIYF,TGTGCCAGCCGCTCTAGGGGCTCTGGAAACACCATATATTTT
TRBJ1-2,.,TRBV20-1,.,CSASVIPGYGYTF,TGCAGTGCTAGTGTTATCCCCGGCTATGGCTACACCTTC
TRBJ2-5,.,TRBV30,.,CAWSVLLMETQYF,TGTGCCTGGAGTGTACTATTGATGGAGACCCAGTACTTC
TRBJ1-2,once,TRBV5-1,TRBD1,CASSLTQGVLDGYTF,TGCGCCAGCAGCTTGACCCAGGGGGTGTTGGATGGCTACACCTTC
TRBJ2-2,.,TRBV30,TRBD2,CAWSVGLAGVNGELFF,TGTGCCTGGAGTGTAGGGCTAGCGGGAGTTAACGGGGAGCTGTTTTTT
TRBJ1-3,.,TRBV9,TRBD1,CASSAQGATISGNTIYF,TGTGCCAGCAGCGCCCAGGGGGCAACCATCTCTGGAAACACCATATATTTT
TRBJ1-1,.,TRBV5-1,.,CASSFGVSRGEAFF,TGCGCCAGCAGCTTTGGAGTATCCAGGGGTGAAGCTTTCTTT
TRBJ2-5,.,TRBV5-1,TRBD2,CASSLEGGSGETQYF,TGCGCCAGCAGCTTGGAGGGCGGGAGCGGGGAGACCCAGTACTTC
TRBJ2-1,.,TRBV3-1/TRBV3-2,.,CASSPRLTNGNEQFF,TGTGCCAGCAGCCCCAGACTAACAAATGGCAATGAGCAGTTCTTC
TRBJ1-4,.,TRBV6-2/TRBV6-3,.,CASSFASEKLFF,TGTGCCAGCAGTTTCGCGAGTGAAAAACTGTTTTTT
TRBJ1-2,.,TRBV28,.,CASTGLKYGYTF,TGTGCCAGCACAGGGTTAAAGTATGGCTACACCTTC
TRBJ2-2,.,TRBV2,TRBD2,CASRGLAGAGGELFF,TGTGCCAGCAGGGGGCTAGCGGGAGCGGGCGGGGAGCTGTTTTTT
TRBJ2-2,.,TRBV5-1,TRBD2,CASSLVAGGGPGGELFF,TGCGCCAGCAGCTTGGTGGCGGGAGGAGGTCCGGGCGGGGAGCTGTTTTTT
TRBJ1-6,.,TRBV20-1,TRBD1,CSASIGTGGDSPLHF,TGCAGTGCTAGTATCGGGACAGGGGGGGATTCACCCCTCCACTTT
TRBJ2-2,few,TRBV7-3,TRBD1,CASSLGQGYTGELFF,TGTGCCAGCAGCTTGGGACAGGGTTACACCGGGGAGCTGTTTTTT